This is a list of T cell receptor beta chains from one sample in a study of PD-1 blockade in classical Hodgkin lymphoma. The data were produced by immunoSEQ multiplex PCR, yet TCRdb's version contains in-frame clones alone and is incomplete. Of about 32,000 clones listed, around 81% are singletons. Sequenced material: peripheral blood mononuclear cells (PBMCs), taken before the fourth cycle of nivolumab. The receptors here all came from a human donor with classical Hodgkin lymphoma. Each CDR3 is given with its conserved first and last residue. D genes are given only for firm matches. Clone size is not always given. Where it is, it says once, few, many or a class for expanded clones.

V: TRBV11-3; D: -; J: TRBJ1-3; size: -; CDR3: CASSFQPGDLISGNTIYF; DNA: TGTGCCAGCAGCTTCCAGCCAGGGGACCTTATCTCTGGAAACACCATATATTTT
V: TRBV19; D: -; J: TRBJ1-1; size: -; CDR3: CASSVGRMNTEAFF; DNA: TGTGCCAGTAGCGTGGGCAGGATGAACACTGAAGCTTTCTTT
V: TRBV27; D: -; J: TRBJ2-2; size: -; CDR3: CASSGRTGELFF; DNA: TGTGCCAGCAGCGGGAGAACCGGGGAGCTGTTTTTT
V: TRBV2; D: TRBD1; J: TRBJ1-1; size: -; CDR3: CASRPQGARGAEAFF; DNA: TGTGCCAGCAGACCCCAGGGGGCCCGGGGCGCTGAAGCTTTCTTT
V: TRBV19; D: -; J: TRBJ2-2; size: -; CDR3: CASSISTGELFF; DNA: TGTGCCAGTAGTATAAGCACCGGGGAGCTGTTTTTT
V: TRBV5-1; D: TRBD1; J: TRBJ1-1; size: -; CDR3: CASSPTKDRGPEAFF; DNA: TGCGCCAGCAGCCCTACTAAGGACAGGGGTCCTGAAGCTTTCTTT
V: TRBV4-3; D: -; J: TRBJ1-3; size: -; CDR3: CASSQQVWYGNTIYF; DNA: TGCGCCAGCAGCCAACAGGTGTGGTATGGAAACACCATATATTTT
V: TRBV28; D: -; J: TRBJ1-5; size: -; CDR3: CASSSLGGSNQPQHF; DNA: TGTGCCAGCAGTTCTTTGGGAGGGAGCAATCAGCCCCAGCATTTT
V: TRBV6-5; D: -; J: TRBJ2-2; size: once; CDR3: CASSYLGAGELFF; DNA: TGTGCCAGCAGTTACTTGGGGGCCGGGGAGCTGTTTTTT
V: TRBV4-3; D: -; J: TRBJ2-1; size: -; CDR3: CASSQEQPGASYNEQFF; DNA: TGCGCCAGCAGCCAAGAACAACCGGGGGCCTCCTACAATGAGCAGTTCTTC
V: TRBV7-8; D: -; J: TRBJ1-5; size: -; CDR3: CASSLVRGVQPQHF; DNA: TGTGCCAGCAGCTTAGTTAGGGGTGTCCAGCCCCAGCATTTT
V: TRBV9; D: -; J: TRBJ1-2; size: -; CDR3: CASSPSGREGYGYTF; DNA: TGTGCCAGCAGCCCCTCCGGCAGGGAGGGATATGGCTACACCTTC
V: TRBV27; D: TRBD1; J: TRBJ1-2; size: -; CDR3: CASSFDRDYGYTF; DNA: TGTGCCAGCAGTTTTGACAGGGACTATGGCTACACCTTC
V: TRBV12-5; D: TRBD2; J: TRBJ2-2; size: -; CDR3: CASGLVLAGAPGTGELFF; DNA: TGTGCTAGTGGTTTGGTACTAGCGGGGGCCCCAGGCACCGGGGAGCTGTTTTTT
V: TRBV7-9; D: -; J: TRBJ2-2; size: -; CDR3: CASSRGTNTGELFF; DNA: TGTGCCAGCAGCCGCGGGACTAACACCGGGGAGCTGTTTTTT
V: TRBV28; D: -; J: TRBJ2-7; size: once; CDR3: CASSPRGDPRSYEQYF; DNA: TGTGCCAGCAGTCCACGCGGGGATCCTCGCTCCTACGAGCAGTACTTC
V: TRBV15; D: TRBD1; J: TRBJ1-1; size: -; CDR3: CATSSGQGTYTEAFF; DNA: TGTGCCACCAGCAGTGGACAGGGAACCTACACTGAAGCTTTCTTT
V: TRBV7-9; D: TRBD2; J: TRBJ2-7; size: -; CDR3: CASSLLTGPTSGSTYEQYF; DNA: TGTGCCAGCAGCTTGTTGACAGGGCCGACTAGCGGGTCAACCTACGAGCAGTACTTC
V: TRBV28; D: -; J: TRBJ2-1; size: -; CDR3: CASSLPQTGAEQFF; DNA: TGTGCCAGCAGTTTACCTCAGACGGGCGCCGAGCAGTTCTTC
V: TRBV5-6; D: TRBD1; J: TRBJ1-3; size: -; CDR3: CASTGTGTGNTIYF; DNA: TGTGCCAGCACCGGGACAGGGACTGGAAACACCATATATTTT
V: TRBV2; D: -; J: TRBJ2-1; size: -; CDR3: CASQPSQDYNEQFF; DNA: TGTGCCAGCCAGCCTAGCCAGGACTACAATGAGCAGTTCTTC
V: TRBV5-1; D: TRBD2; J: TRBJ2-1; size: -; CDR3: CASSLVGLAGVEQFF; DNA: TGCGCCAGCAGCTTGGTCGGACTAGCGGGAGTCGAGCAGTTCTTC
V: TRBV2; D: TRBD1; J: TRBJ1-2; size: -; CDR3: CASSLTGSNYGYTF; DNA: TGTGCCAGCAGTCTGACAGGGTCTAACTATGGCTACACCTTC
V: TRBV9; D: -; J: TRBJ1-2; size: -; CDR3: CASSVGRETNYGYTF; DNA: TGTGCCAGCAGCGTAGGACGAGAGACTAACTATGGCTACACCTTC
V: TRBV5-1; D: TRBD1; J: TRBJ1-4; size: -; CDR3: CASSPAGTGNEKLFF; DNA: TGCGCCAGCAGCCCGGCCGGGACAGGGAATGAAAAACTGTTTTTT
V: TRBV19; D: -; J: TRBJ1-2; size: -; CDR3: CASSITGGAGDGYTF; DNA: TGTGCCAGTAGTATAACGGGGGGCGCAGGAGATGGCTACACCTTC
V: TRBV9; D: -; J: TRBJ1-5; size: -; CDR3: CASSPRDQPQHF; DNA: TGTGCCAGCAGCCCACGAGATCAGCCCCAGCATTTT
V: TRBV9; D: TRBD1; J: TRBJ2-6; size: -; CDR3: CASSPTAGQGNGANVLTF; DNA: TGTGCCAGCAGCCCAACAGCGGGACAGGGGAATGGGGCCAACGTCCTGACTTTC
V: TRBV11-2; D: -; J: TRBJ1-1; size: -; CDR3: CASSLVSGTLGGTEAFF; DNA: TGTGCCAGCAGCTTAGTAAGCGGGACATTGGGGGGGACTGAAGCTTTCTTT
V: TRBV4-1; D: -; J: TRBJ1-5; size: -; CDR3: CASSQVRGVNQPQHF; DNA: TGCGCCAGCAGCCAGGTCAGGGGAGTCAATCAGCCCCAGCATTTT
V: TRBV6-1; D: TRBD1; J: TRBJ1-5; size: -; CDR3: CASGGQVFSNQPQHF; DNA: TGTGCCAGCGGAGGACAGGTTTTTAGCAATCAGCCCCAGCATTTT
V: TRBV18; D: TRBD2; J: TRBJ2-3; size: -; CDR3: CASSAAGGSTDTQYF; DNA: TGTGCCAGCTCAGCAGCGGGGGGTAGCACAGATACGCAGTATTTT
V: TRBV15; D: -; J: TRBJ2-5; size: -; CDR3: CATSRRPGETQYF; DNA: TGTGCCACCAGCAGACGGCCTGGAGAGACCCAGTACTTC
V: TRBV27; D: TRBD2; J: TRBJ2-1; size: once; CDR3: CASSLGLAGGTEQFF; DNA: TGTGCCAGCAGTTTGGGACTAGCGGGAGGGACTGAGCAGTTCTTC
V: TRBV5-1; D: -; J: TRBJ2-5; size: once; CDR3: CASSLAQGPQETQYF; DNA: TGCGCCAGCAGCTTGGCACAGGGCCCGCAAGAGACCCAGTACTTC
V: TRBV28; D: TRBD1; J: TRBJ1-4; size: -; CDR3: CASSSPTGGFEKLFF; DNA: TGTGCCAGCAGTTCCCCCACAGGGGGCTTTGAAAAACTGTTTTTT
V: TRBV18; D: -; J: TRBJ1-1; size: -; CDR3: CASSPPPGRFEAFF; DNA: TGTGCCAGCTCACCACCCCCCGGAAGGTTTGAAGCTTTCTTT
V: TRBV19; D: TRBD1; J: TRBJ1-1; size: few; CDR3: CASSIGGTGSRAFF; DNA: TGTGCCAGTAGTATTGGGGGGACAGGGTCAAGAGCTTTCTTT
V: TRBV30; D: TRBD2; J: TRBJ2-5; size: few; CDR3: CAWSREAMKTQYF; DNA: TGTGCCTGGTCACGGGAGGCAATGAAGACCCAGTACTTC
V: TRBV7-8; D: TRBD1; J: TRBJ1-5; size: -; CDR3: CASSLSQGVGQPQHF; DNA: TGTGCCAGCAGCTTATCACAGGGGGTAGGTCAGCCCCAGCATTTT
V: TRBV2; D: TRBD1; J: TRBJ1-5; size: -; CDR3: CASASKGQGYQPQHF; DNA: TGTGCCAGCGCTTCTAAGGGACAGGGATATCAGCCCCAGCATTTT